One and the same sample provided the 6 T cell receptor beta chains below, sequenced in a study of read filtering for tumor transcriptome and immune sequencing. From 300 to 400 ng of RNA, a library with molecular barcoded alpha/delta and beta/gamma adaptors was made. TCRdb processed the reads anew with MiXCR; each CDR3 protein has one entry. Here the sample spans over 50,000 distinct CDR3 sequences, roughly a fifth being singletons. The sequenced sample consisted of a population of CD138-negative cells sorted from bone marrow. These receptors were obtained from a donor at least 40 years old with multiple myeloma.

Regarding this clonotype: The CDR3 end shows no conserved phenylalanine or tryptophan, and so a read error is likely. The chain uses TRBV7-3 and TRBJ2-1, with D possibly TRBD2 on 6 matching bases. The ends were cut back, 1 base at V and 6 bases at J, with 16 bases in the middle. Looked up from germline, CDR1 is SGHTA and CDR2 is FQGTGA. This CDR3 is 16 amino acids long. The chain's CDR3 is CASSLMLPGAINEQFL. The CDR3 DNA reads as TGTGCCAGCAGCTTAATGCTCCCGGGAGCTATCAATGAGCAGTTCCTC.

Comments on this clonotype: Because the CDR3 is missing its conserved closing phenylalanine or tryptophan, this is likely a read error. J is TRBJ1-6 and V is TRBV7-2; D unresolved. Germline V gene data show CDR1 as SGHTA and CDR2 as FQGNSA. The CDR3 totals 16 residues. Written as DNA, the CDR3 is TGTGCTAGCAGCCCCACGCCGGGCGGCATTGGGTCACCCCTCCACTCT. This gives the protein CASSPTPGGIGSPLHS.

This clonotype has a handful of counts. The CDR3 protein is CASSLTRDNSGNTIYF. The CDR3 nucleotides are TGTGCCAGCAGTTTAACCCGTGACAACTCTGGAAACACCATATATTTT. The genes are TRBV28 and TRBJ1-3, with no clear D. Germline CDR1 is MDHEN and CDR2 is SYDVKM. This CDR3 has 16 amino acids. The germline V and J ends were trimmed by 2 bases and 0 bases, with 11 bases remaining between them.

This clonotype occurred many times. CDR3 sequence (DNA): TGTGCCAGCAGTCGACAGGAACCTTACAATGAGCAGTTCTTC. Amino acids: CASSRQEPYNEQFF. The chain joins TRBV14 to TRBJ2-1, with a possible D match to TRBD1 (6 bases). The CDR3 spans 14 residues. The germline V gene has CDR1 SGHDN and CDR2 FVKESK. V lost 6 bases, J lost 4 bases, and 13 bases lay in between.

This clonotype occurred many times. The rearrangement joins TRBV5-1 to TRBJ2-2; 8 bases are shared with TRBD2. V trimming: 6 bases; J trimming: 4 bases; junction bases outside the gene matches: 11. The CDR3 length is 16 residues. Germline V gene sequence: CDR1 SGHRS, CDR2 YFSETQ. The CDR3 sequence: CASTSGGFITTGELFF. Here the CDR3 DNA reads TGCGCCAGCACCAGCGGGGGATTTATTACCACCGGGGAGCTGTTTTTT.

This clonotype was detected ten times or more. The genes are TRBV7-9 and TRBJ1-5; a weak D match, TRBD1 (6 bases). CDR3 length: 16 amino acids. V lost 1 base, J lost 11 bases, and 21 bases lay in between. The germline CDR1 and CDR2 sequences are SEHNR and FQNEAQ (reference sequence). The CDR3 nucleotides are TGTGCCAGCAGCTTAGGGGAAGGTTGGGGGGCGGGATCCCAGCATTTT. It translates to CASSLGEGWGAGSQHF.